The 27 T cell receptor beta chains listed next were all sequenced from one sample in a study of Graves' ophthalmopathy and Graves' hyperthyroidism. Investigators amplified TCR beta CDR3 regions from RNA transcripts. First-round RT-PCR employed HTBI primers, with a second-round multiplex PCR after it. TCRdb called the multiplex PCR reads again in MiXCR, with one record for every CDR3 protein. The table has just over 600,000 distinct CDR3 sequences, 22% seen once; the top ten hold about 6.6%. The sample comprised peripheral blood. These receptors originate from a woman between 18 and 29 years old with stable Graves' hyperthyroidism. Some clones in this sample may be carry-over from other donors' samples.

This clonotype was picked up many times. The chain recombines TRBV6-1 with TRBJ2-2; no clear D. The CDR3 consists of 14 residues. CDR1 is MNHNS, CDR2 SASEGT, per germline. With 7 bases removed from V and 2 bases from J, the gap between germline ends came to 11 bases. CDR3 sequence (DNA): TGTGCCAGCACAAAACTCGCCAACACCGGGGAGCTGTTTTTT. Translating gives CASTKLANTGELFF.

A few counts support this clonotype. At one end, the junction sequence differs from germline, possibly due to a read error. The V call is TRBV11-1, the J call TRBJ1-1, with D possibly matching TRBD1 (5 bases). CDR1 SGHAT and CDR2 FQDESV come from the germline V gene (reference sequence). The CDR3 is 16 residues long. Here the CDR3 DNA reads TGTGCCAGCAGCCCACGACCGGGACGAAAGAACACTGAAGCTTGCTTT. Encoded protein: CASSPRPGRKNTEACF.

This clonotype has ten or more counts. CDR3 DNA sequence: TGTGCCAGCAGCTTTCGGGGGGATTATTCACCCCTCCACTTT. This codes for CASSFRGDYSPLHF. The genes are TRBV11-1 and TRBJ1-6, with TRBD1 as a possible D gene (5 bases). Trimming took 3 bases from V and 8 from J, leaving 11 bases between them. Looked up from germline, CDR1 is SGHAT and CDR2 is FQDESV (reference sequence). This CDR3 has 14 residues.

The chain joins TRBV20-1 to TRBJ2-2, with 10 bases aligning to TRBD2. Trimming took 2 bases from V and 0 from J; bases not matched to a gene: 3. There are 16 residues in the CDR3. Germline CDR1 is DFQATT and CDR2 is SNEGSKA (reference sequence). Here the CDR3 reads CSARSSGRANTGELFF. The CDR3, as DNA: TGCAGTGCTAGATCGAGCGGGAGGGCGAACACCGGGGAGCTGTTTTTT.

The chain combines TRBV6-5 with TRBJ2-7; a possible D gene is TRBD1 (7 bases). The V and J ends lost 2 bases and 0 bases respectively, with 17 bases between them. The V gene's germline CDR1 is MNHEY and CDR2 SVGAGI. CDR3 length: 17 amino acids. The DNA of the CDR3 is TGTGCCAGCAGTTACGCCCCTCCAGGGGGGAGCTCCTACGAGCAGTACTTC. It codes for CASSYAPPGGSSYEQYF.

Ten or more counts support this clonotype. The V gene is TRBV2, the J gene TRBJ1-5; TRBD1 is a possible D gene (6 bases). The germline V gene has CDR1 SNHLY and CDR2 FYNNEI. With 6 bases removed from V and 6 bases from J, the gap between germline ends came to 15 bases. The CDR3 extends over 14 amino acids. CDR3 sequence: CASRQGHGPQPQHF. The CDR3 DNA reads TGTGCCAGCAGGCAGGGGCACGGGCCTCAGCCCCAGCATTTT.

The J gene is TRBJ1-6, the V gene TRBV5-1, with D possibly TRBD1 on 6 matching bases. Trimming removed 0 bases from V and 10 bases from J, with 23 bases in between. CDR3 size: 18 residues. Germline V CDR1 and CDR2: SGHRS, YFSETQ. DNA of the CDR3: TGCGCCAGCAGCTTGGGGCGCACGACAGGATTCCTAGGGTCACCCCTCCACTTT. This sequence encodes CASSLGRTTGFLGSPLHF.

The chain has TRBV3-1 and TRBJ2-2; 9 bases are shared with TRBD1. Germline CDR1 and CDR2: LGHDT and YNNKEL (reference sequence). The CDR3 extends over 16 amino acids. J was trimmed by 5 bases and V by 6 bases; bases with no gene match: 10. CDR3 DNA: TGTGCCAGCAGACAAACAGGGGGCGGCTCGACCGGGGAGCTGTTTTTT. Protein sequence: CASRQTGGGSTGELFF.

Written as DNA, the CDR3 is TGTGCCAGCAGCTTAGTTGGGTCCGTTGACAGCCCCAGTGGTAGGGGCTACACCTTC. This sequence encodes CASSLVGSVDSPSGRGYTF. The chain recombines TRBV11-1 with TRBJ1-2, with D possibly TRBD1 on 5 matching bases. Germline V gene sequence: CDR1 SGHAT, CDR2 FQDESV (reference sequence). The V and J ends lost 1 base and 8 bases respectively, with 29 bases between them. This CDR3 has 19 residues.

This clonotype was counted between two and nine times. CDR3 coding DNA: TGCGCCAGCAGCCGCAGGTACCGGGACTACGCCTACGAGCAGTACTTC. Translation gives CASSRRYRDYAYEQYF. The chain employs TRBV5-1 and TRBJ2-7; 7 nucleotides agree with TRBD2. Looked up from germline, CDR1 is SGHRS and CDR2 is YFSETQ. The CDR3 is 16 amino acids. Unmatched junction bases numbered 12, after V lost 4 bases and J lost 2 bases.

This clonotype was counted at least ten times. The chain's CDR3 is CASSTLASETQYF. Here the CDR3 DNA reads TGTGCCAGCAGCACACTAGCTTCGGAGACCCAGTACTTC. The chain has TRBV3-1 and TRBJ2-5; D perhaps matches TRBD2 (6 bases). V was clipped by 5 bases and J by 5 bases, with 12 bases between them. Germline CDR1 and CDR2: LGHDT and YNNKEL (reference sequence). The CDR3 consists of 13 residues.

In its sample, this clonotype was seen a few times. The V and J genes are TRBV7-2 and TRBJ1-1, with D maybe TRBD1 (5 bases). Trimming removed 7 bases from V and 1 base from J, with 13 bases in between. The CDR3 consists of 14 residues. Looked up from germline, CDR1 is SGHTA and CDR2 is FQGNSA. Here the CDR3 reads CASTLSRGNTEAFF. DNA for the CDR3: TGTGCCAGCACCCTTAGTAGGGGGAACACTGAAGCTTTCTTT.

This clonotype was detected only a few times. The rearrangement joins TRBV6-4 to TRBJ2-6, with D uncertain. V was trimmed by 2 bases and J by 2 bases, leaving 7 bases between them. The V gene's germline CDR1 is MRHNA and CDR2 SNTAGT. CDR3 length: 15 residues. The CDR3, as DNA: TGTGCCAGCAGTGACCGTGGGCCTGGGGCCAACGTCCTGACTTTC. Its protein product is CASSDRGPGANVLTF.

The genes are TRBV12-3 or TRBV12-4 and TRBJ2-7, with 11 bases fitting TRBD2. V was clipped by 0 bases and J by 0 bases; unmatched bases: 10. The length of the CDR3 is 19 residues. CDR3 nucleotide sequence: TGTGCCAGCAGTTTAGCGGTTCCGGGACTAGCGGTGACCTCCTACGAGCAGTACTTC. Protein product: CASSLAVPGLAVTSYEQYF.

This clonotype appeared many times. The rearrangement uses TRBV7-2 and TRBJ2-1, with 11 bases aligning to TRBD2. Germline CDR1 is SGHTA and CDR2 is FQGNSA. The CDR3 consists of 16 residues. Losses at the gene ends were 2 bases for V and 7 bases for J; bases not matched to a gene: 7. The CDR3 DNA sequence: TGTGCCAGCAGCTTAAATAGCGGGAGGGCCTTTAATGAGCAGTTCTTC. Its translation: CASSLNSGRAFNEQFF.

This clonotype was detected many times. V is TRBV10-3 and J is TRBJ1-1; TRBD1 aligns across 11 bases. The V and J ends lost 6 bases and 4 bases, in that order; junction bases with no gene match: 7. Germline V gives CDR1 ENHRY, CDR2 SYGVKD. This CDR3 comprises 15 residues. For the CDR3, the DNA is TGTGCCATCAGGATCGGGACAGGGGGAGGCACTGAAGCTTTCTTT. It translates to CAIRIGTGGGTEAFF.

Many counts were recorded for this clonotype. The chain has TRBV15 and TRBJ2-6; D unresolved. CDR1 and CDR2 (germline): LNHNV, YYDKDF (reference sequence). The V gene lost 5 bases and the J gene lost 0 bases, with 17 bases spanning the gap. The CDR3 contains 18 residues. The chain's CDR3 is CATSPLHPESSGANVLTF. CDR3 bases: TGTGCCACCAGCCCCCTCCACCCAGAAAGCTCTGGGGCCAACGTCCTGACTTTC.

This chain uses TRBV6-1 with TRBJ1-5, with D unclear. The V gene's germline CDR1 is MNHNS and CDR2 SASEGT. V lost 5 bases and J 8 bases, leaving 13 bases between the germline ends. The CDR3 has 13 amino acids. CDR3 protein: CASSPTRVEPQHF. The CDR3 DNA reads TGTGCCAGCAGTCCCACTCGGGTAGAGCCCCAGCATTTT.

For the CDR3, the DNA is TGTGCCAGCAGTCGACTAGCGGCCTCCTCCTACGAGCAGTACTTC. Translation: CASSRLAASSYEQYF. The chain links TRBV6-2 or TRBV6-3 to TRBJ2-7, with TRBD2 matching over 9 bases. The length of the CDR3 is 15 residues. The germline gives CDR1 MNHEY, CDR2 SVGEGT. Losses at the gene ends were 5 bases for V and 0 bases for J; bases not matched to a gene: 5.

This clonotype has ten or more counts. The rearrangement joins TRBV20-1 to TRBJ2-3, with 7 bases lining up with TRBD2. The V gene end was trimmed by 1 base and the J gene end by 0 bases; junction bases not matched to a gene: 13. The germline V gene has CDR1 DFQATT and CDR2 SNEGSKA (reference sequence). This CDR3 spans 18 amino acids. The CDR3 loop reads CSARAYGLGAGSTDTQYF. The CDR3 region has the DNA TGCAGTGCTAGAGCCTACGGTTTAGGAGCGGGGAGCACAGATACGCAGTATTTT.

On this clonotype: A read error may be the cause here, since a much bigger clone is one base away. This rearrangement joins TRBV4-2 to TRBJ2-5, with 10 bases identical to TRBD1. CDR1 is LGHNA, CDR2 YNFKEQ, per germline. This CDR3 has 15 amino acids. In DNA form, the CDR3 reads TGTGCCAGCAGCCAAGATAGGACAGGGGGAGAGGCCCAGTACTTC. Translated, it gives CASSQDRTGGEAQYF.

This clonotype was recorded at least ten times. This chain links TRBV28 with TRBJ2-7, with 14 nucleotides matching TRBD2. CDR3 length equals 18 residues. The trim removed 10 bases at V and 2 bases at J, leaving 16 bases unmatched. The germline V gene encodes CDR1 MDHEN and CDR2 SYDVKM. Here the CDR3 reads CATDSGTSGGTGPYEQYF. The CDR3, as DNA: TGTGCCACCGACTCCGGGACTAGCGGGGGTACTGGGCCCTACGAGCAGTACTTC.

This clonotype appeared many times. The rearrangement links TRBV2 to TRBJ2-7; a possible D gene is TRBD1 (6 bases). V shed 3 bases and J shed 12 bases, with 12 bases lying between them. Per germline, CDR1 SNHLY and CDR2 FYNNEI. The CDR3 is made up of 11 amino acids. The chain's CDR3 is CASSDSARGYF. The CDR3 bases are TGTGCCAGCAGTGATAGTGCCAGGGGGTACTTC.

This clonotype was detected ten times or more. V is TRBV6-1 and J is TRBJ2-1; 11 nucleotides line up with TRBD2. This CDR3 is 15 amino acids long. Germline CDR1 reads MNHNS; CDR2 reads SASEGT. J gave up 7 bases and V 6 bases, and 8 bases lay outside the gene matches. The CDR3 is CASSTGTSGLNEQFF. CDR3 sequence (DNA): TGTGCCAGCAGCACCGGGACTAGCGGACTGAATGAGCAGTTCTTC.

This clonotype was counted many times. The chain has TRBV28 and TRBJ2-7; D ambiguous. The CDR3 loop spans 14 amino acids. Trimming took 3 bases from V and 4 from J, leaving 13 bases between them. CDR1 is MDHEN and CDR2 is SYDVKM in the germline V gene. The CDR3 sequence is CASSLGQAVYEQYF. The CDR3, as DNA: TGTGCCAGCAGTTTGGGCCAGGCGGTGTACGAGCAGTACTTC.

The chain employs TRBV2 and TRBJ1-5, with a weak D call TRBD1 (6 bases). Germline V gives CDR1 SNHLY, CDR2 FYNNEI. V was pared by 4 bases and J by 3 bases, with 13 bases between. This CDR3 region has 15 residues. The CDR3: CASSASGEPNQPQHF. CDR3 nucleotide sequence: TGTGCCAGCAGTGCGTCAGGGGAGCCCAATCAGCCCCAGCATTTT.

The sample holds many counts of this clonotype. The J gene is TRBJ1-1, the V gene TRBV27, with D unclear. V lost 5 bases and J 0 bases, leaving 13 bases between the germline ends. Germline CDR1 reads MNHEY; CDR2 reads SMNVEV (reference sequence). The CDR3 totals 15 residues. The CDR3 loop reads CASSPRRVVNTEAFF. As DNA, the CDR3 is TGTGCCAGCAGTCCTCGCCGGGTGGTGAACACTGAAGCTTTCTTT.